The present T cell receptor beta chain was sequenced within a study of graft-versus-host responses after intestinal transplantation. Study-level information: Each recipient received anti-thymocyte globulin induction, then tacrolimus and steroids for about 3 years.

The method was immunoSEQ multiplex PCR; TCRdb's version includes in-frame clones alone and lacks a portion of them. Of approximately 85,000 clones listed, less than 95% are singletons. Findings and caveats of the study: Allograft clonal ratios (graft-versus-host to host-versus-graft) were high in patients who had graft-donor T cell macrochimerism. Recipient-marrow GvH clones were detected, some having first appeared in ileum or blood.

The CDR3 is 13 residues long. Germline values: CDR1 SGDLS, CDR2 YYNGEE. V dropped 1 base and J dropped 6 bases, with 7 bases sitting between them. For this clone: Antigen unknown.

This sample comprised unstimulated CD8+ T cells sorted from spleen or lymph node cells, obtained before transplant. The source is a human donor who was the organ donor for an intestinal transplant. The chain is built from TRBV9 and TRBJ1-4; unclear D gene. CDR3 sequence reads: CASSVNGDEKLFF. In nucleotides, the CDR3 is TGTGCCAGCAGCGTAAACGGAGATGAAAAACTGTTTTTT.